This record covers a single TCR beta chain. The data derive from a study of technical replicates of blood from a handful of donors. TCRdb keeps only in-frame clones here, not all; method: immunoSEQ multiplex PCR. The data show around 70,000 clones, about 92% seen once. Germline CDR1 is SGDLS and CDR2 is YYNGEE. Between the trimmed V and J ends, which lost 2 bases and 3 bases, there was a span of 11 bases. The CDR3 consists of 15 residues. The sequence was collected from a human donor in good health. The chain employs TRBV9 and TRBJ2-2, with D perhaps matching TRBD2 (6 bases). The sample was T cells isolated from PBMCs. CDR3 DNA sequence: TGTGCCAGCAGCGTCTGGGACTCTTACACCGGGGAGCTGTTTTTT. Amino acid sequence: CASSVWDSYTGELFF.